This T cell receptor (beta chain) was sequenced during a study of response to subunit inactivated influenza vaccine. This clonotype has a handful of counts. CDR3 length equals 17 residues. V was pared by 2 bases and J by 2 bases, with 8 bases of the junction left unmatched. CDR1 and CDR2 from the germline V gene are MNHEY and SVGEGT. TCRdb ran MiXCR on the RT-PCR reads and lists one entry per CDR3 protein. The data contain almost 250,000 distinct CDR3 sequences, 10% to 15% of them singletons. This chain connects TRBV6-2 or TRBV6-3 to TRBJ2-3, with 9 bases aligning to TRBD2. The origin of this receptor is a man aged 45-65 years who received an inactivated influenza vaccine. Source: non-naive T cells sorted from PBMCs, taken 14 days before vaccination. The CDR3 spells CASSYPTSGVNTDTQYF. Written as DNA, the CDR3 is TGTGCCAGCAGTTACCCGACTAGCGGAGTAAACACAGATACGCAGTATTTT.